The clone carrying this T cell receptor beta chain was counted between two and nine times. The data are from a study of blood T cell repertoires in COVID-19. Assay: immunoSEQ multiplex PCR; the TCRdb copy retains only in-frame clones and omits some. Of about 310,000 clones listed, about 85% were seen once; the top ten hold about 2.3%. Germline CDR1 is SGHRS and CDR2 is YFSETQ. The CDR3 runs 15 residues. V lost 2 bases and J lost 9; bases outside the gene matches: 5. The sequence came from a man between 18 and 35 years old with active or convalescent COVID-19. The chain combines TRBV5-1 with TRBJ2-1, with 13 bases identical to TRBD2. Specimen: peripheral blood. In nucleotides, the CDR3 is TGCGCCAGCAGCTTAACTAGCGGGAGGGCCCTTGAGCAGTTCTTC. This encodes CASSLTSGRALEQFF.